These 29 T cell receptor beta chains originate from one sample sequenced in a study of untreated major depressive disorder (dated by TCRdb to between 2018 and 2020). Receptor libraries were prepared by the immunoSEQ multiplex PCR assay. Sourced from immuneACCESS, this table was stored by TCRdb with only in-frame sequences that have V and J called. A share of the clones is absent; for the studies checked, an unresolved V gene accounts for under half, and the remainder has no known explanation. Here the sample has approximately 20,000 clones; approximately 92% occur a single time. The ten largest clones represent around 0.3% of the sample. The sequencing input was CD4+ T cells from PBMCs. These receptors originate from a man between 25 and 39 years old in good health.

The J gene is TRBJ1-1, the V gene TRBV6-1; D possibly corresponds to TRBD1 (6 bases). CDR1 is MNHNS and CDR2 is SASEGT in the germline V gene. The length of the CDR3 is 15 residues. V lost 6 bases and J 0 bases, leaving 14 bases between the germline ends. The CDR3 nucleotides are TGTGCCAGCAGGGTACAGGGATCCCTGAACACTGAAGCTTTCTTT. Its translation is CASRVQGSLNTEAFF.

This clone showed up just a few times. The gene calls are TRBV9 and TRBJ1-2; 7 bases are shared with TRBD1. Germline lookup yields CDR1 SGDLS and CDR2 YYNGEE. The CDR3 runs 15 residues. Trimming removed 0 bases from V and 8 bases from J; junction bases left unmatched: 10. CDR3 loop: CASSVGWGTGEGYTF. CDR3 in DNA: TGTGCCAGCAGCGTAGGCTGGGGAACAGGGGAAGGCTACACCTTC.

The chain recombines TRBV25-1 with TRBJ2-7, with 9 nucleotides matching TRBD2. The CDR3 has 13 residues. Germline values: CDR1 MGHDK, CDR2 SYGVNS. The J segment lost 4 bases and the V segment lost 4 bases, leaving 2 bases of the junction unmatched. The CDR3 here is CASSVAGGYEQYF. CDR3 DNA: TGTGCCAGCAGTGTTGCGGGGGGGTACGAGCAGTACTTC.

This CDR3 is CASSQDLYPSYEQYF. CDR3 bases: TGTGCCAGCAGCCAAGATCTGTACCCTTCCTACGAGCAGTACTTC. The chain has TRBV4-2 and TRBJ2-7; no clear D. This CDR3 spans 15 amino acids. CDR1 and CDR2 (germline): LGHNA, YNFKEQ. Trimming shortened V by 0 bases and J by 1 base, and 10 bases separated the two germline ends.

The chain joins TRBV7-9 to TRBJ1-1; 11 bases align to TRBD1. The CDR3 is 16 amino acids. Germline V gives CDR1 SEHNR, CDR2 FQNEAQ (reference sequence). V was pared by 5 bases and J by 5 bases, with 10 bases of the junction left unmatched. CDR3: CASSPEGQGAGTEAFF. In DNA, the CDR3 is TGTGCCAGCAGCCCAGAAGGACAGGGGGCGGGGACTGAAGCTTTCTTT.

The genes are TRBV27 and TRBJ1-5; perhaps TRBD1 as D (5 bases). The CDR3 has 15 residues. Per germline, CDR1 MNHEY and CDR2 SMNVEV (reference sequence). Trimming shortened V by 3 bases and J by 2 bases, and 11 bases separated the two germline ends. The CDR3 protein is CASSFRGAGNQPQHF. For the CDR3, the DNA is TGTGCCAGCAGTTTTCGAGGGGCTGGCAATCAGCCCCAGCATTTT.

The CDR3 sequence is CASSSIDSLVTYEQYF. CDR3 nucleotides: TGTGCCAGCAGCTCCATCGACAGCCTAGTCACCTACGAGCAGTACTTC. The chain carries TRBV7-9 and TRBJ2-7; weak D call: TRBD1 (5 bases). This CDR3 is 16 amino acids long. Trimming removed 4 bases at V and 2 bases at J, with 18 bases between. Germline loops: CDR1 SEHNR, CDR2 FQNEAQ (reference sequence).

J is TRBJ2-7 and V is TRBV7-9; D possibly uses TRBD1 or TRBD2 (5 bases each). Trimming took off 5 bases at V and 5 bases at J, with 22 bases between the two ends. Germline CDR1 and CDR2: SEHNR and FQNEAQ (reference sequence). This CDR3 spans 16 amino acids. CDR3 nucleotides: TGTGCCAGCAGCGGCGGACACGCGGGTTATGTGGACGAGCAGTACTTC. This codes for CASSGGHAGYVDEQYF.

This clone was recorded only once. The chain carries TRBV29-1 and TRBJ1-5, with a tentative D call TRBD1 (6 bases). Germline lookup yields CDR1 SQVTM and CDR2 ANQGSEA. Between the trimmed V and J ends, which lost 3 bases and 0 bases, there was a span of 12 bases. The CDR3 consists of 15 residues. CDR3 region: CSVERDKVSNQPQHF. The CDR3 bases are TGCAGCGTTGAGCGGGACAAAGTTAGCAATCAGCCCCAGCATTTT. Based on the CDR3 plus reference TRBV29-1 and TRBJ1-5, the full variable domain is SAVISQKPSRDICQRGTSLTIQCQVDSQVTMMFWYRQQPGQSLTLIATANQGSEATYESGFVIDKFPISRPNLTFSTLTVSNMSPEDSSIYLCSVERDKVSNQPQHFGDGTRLSIL.

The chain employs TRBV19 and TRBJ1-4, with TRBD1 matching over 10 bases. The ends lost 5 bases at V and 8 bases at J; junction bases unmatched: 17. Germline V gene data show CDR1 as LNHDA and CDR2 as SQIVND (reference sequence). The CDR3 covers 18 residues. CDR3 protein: CASSPLEWDRGNREKLFF. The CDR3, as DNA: TGTGCCAGTAGTCCCCTCGAGTGGGACAGGGGAAATCGGGAAAAACTGTTTTTT.

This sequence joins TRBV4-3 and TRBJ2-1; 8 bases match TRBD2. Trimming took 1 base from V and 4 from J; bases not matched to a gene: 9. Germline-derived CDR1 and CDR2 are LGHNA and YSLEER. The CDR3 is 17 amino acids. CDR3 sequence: CASSQAWVAGTYNEQFF. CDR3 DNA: TGCGCCAGCAGCCAAGCATGGGTAGCGGGAACTTACAATGAGCAGTTCTTC.

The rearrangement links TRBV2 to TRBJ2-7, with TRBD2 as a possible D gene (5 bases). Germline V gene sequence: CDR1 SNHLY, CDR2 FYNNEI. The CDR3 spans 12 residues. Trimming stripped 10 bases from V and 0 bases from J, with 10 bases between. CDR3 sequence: CATGSSSYEQYF. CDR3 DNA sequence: TGTGCCACGGGGTCAAGCTCCTACGAGCAGTACTTC.

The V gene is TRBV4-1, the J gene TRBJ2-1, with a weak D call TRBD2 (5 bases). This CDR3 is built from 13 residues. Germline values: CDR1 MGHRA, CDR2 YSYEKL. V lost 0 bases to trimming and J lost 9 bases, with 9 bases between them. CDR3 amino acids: CASSQDTGSEQFF. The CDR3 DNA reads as TGCGCCAGCAGCCAAGATACGGGGAGTGAGCAGTTCTTC.

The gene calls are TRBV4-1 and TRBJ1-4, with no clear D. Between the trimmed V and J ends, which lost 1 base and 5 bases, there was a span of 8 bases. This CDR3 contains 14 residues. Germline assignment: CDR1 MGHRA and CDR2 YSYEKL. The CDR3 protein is CASSQVQRNEKLFF. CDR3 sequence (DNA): TGCGCCAGCAGCCAAGTACAACGCAATGAAAAACTGTTTTTT.

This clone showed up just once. The CDR3 spells CASSVVPGLNTEAFF. For the CDR3, the DNA is TGTGCCAGCAGCGTAGTTCCGGGACTGAACACTGAAGCTTTCTTT. The chain employs TRBV9 and TRBJ1-1; D may be TRBD1 (5 bases). The germline V gene encodes CDR1 SGDLS and CDR2 YYNGEE. The CDR3 loop spans 15 amino acids. The V end lost 0 bases, the J end lost 0 bases, and 9 bases lay between the germline ends.

In DNA form, the CDR3 reads TGTGCCAGCAGCCTCGGCCCAGATACGCAGTATTTT. Its translation: CASSLGPDTQYF. The V call is TRBV7-3, the J call TRBJ2-3; no firm D call. Trimming took off 5 bases at V and 4 bases at J, with 7 bases between the two ends. Germline-derived CDR1 and CDR2 are SGHTA and FQGTGA. The CDR3 is 12 amino acids.

This CDR3 is CASSSPLYMGTGYTF. The CDR3 DNA follows: TGTGCCAGCAGCTCTCCGCTTTACATGGGTACTGGCTACACCTTC. The J gene is TRBJ1-2, the V gene TRBV7-2; no clear D gene. From germline, CDR1 is SGHTA and CDR2 FQGNSA. V lost 4 bases, J lost 7 bases, and 19 bases lay in between. This CDR3 has 15 residues.

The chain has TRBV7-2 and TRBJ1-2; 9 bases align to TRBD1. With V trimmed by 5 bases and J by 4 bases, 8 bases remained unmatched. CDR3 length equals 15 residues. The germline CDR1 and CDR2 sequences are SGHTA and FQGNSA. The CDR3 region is CASSINRGPSYGYTF. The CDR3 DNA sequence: TGTGCCAGCAGCATCAACAGGGGGCCTAGCTATGGCTACACCTTC. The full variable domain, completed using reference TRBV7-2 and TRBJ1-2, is GAGVSQSPSNKVTEKGKDVELRCDPISGHTALYWYRQSLGQGLEFLIYFQGNSAPDKSGLPSDRFSAERTGGSVSTLTIQRTQQEDSAVYLCASSINRGPSYGYTFGSGTRLTVV.

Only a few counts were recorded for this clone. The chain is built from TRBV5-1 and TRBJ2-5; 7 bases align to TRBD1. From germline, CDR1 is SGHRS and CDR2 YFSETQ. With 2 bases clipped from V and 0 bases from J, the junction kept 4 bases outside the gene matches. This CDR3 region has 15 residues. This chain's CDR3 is CASSLQGTDQETQYF. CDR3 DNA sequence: TGCGCCAGCAGCTTACAAGGGACAGACCAAGAGACCCAGTACTTC.

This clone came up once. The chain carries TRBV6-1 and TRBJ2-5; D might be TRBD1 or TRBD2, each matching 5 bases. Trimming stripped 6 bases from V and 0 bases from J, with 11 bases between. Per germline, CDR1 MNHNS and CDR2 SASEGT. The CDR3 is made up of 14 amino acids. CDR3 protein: CASSFGTDQETQYF. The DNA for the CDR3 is TGTGCCAGCAGCTTTGGGACCGACCAAGAGACCCAGTACTTC.

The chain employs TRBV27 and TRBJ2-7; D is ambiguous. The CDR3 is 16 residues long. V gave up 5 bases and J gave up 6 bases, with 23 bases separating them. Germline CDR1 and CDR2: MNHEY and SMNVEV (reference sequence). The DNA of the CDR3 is TGTGCCAGCAGTCCTTCACCCGGGCTCGCGTGGTTCGAGCAGTACTTC. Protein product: CASSPSPGLAWFEQYF.

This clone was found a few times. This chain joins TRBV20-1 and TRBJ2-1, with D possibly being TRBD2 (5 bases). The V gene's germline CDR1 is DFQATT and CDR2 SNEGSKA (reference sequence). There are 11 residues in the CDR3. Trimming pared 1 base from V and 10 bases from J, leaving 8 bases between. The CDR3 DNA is TGCAGTGCTAGAGTGAGACTAGAGCAGTTCTTC. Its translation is CSARVRLEQFF.

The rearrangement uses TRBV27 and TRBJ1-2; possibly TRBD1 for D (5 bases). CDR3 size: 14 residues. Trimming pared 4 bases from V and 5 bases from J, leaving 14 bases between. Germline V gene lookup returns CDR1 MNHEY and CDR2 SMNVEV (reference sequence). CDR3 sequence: CASSSAGRGYGYTF. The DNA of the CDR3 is TGTGCCAGCAGTTCGGCAGGGAGGGGATATGGCTACACCTTC.

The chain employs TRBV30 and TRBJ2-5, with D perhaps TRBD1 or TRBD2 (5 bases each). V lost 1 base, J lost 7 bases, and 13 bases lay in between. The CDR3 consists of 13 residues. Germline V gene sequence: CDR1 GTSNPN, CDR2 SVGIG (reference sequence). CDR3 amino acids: CAWSAGAAGTQYF. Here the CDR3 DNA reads TGTGCCTGGAGTGCTGGGGCCGCGGGGACCCAGTACTTC.

The CDR3 here is CSVVSGSSYEQYF. The CDR3 nucleotides read TGCAGCGTTGTTAGCGGGAGCTCCTACGAGCAGTACTTC. The gene calls are TRBV29-1 and TRBJ2-7; TRBD2 aligns across 9 bases. This CDR3 is built from 13 residues. From germline, CDR1 is SQVTM and CDR2 ANQGSEA. The junction had 1 base not matched to a gene; V was cut back by 4 bases and J by 0 bases.

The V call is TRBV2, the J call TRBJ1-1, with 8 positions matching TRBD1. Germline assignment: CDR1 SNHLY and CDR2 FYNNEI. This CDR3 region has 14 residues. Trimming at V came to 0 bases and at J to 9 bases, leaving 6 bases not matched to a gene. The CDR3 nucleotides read TGTGCCAGCAGTGAAGCGGGGACAGGTGCACAAGCTTTCTTT. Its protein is CASSEAGTGAQAFF.

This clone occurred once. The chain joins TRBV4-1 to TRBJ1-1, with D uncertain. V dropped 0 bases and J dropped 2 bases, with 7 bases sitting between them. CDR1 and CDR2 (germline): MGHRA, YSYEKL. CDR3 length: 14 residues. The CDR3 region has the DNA TGCGCCAGCAGCCAAGAAGGGATTAACACTGAAGCTTTCTTT. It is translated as CASSQEGINTEAFF.

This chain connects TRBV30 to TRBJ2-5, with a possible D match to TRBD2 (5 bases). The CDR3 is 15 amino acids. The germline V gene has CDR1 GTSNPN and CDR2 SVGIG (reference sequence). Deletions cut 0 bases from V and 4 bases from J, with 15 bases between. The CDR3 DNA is TGTGCCTGGAGTGTCCGGAGCTGGCGGGCAGAGACCCAGTACTTC. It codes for CAWSVRSWRAETQYF.

The DNA for the CDR3 is TGTGCCAGCAGCCGCGTTGGTGGCTACACCTTC. Translation: CASSRVGGYTF. The chain links TRBV5-6 to TRBJ1-2, with D unresolved. The germline V and J ends were trimmed by 4 bases and 7 bases, with 8 bases remaining between them. From germline, CDR1 is SGHDT and CDR2 YYEEEE. This CDR3 has 11 amino acids.